Below are 22 T cell receptor beta chains sequenced from a single sample in a study of T cells after posttransplantation cyclophosphamide. Sampled 1 year posttransplant, controls received myeloablative marrow transplants, methotrexate and a calcineurin inhibitor. Assay: immunoSEQ multiplex PCR; the TCRdb copy retains only in-frame clones and omits some. The sample includes some 21,000 clones, approximately 86% of them seen just once. Sample: PBMCs, taken 362 days after allogeneic stem cell transplant with calcineurin inhibitor and methotrexate. The receptors originated from a female patient in her thirties or forties who received an allogeneic stem cell transplant from an unrelated donor, was CMV-positive, and had acute and chronic GVHD. Some T cells may trace back to the graft donor.

This chain uses TRBV9 with TRBJ2-2; 7 nucleotides agree with TRBD2. CDR3 length: 14 amino acids. V lost 3 bases and J lost 6; bases outside the gene matches: 5. CDR1 and CDR2 from the germline V gene are SGDLS and YYNGEE. Here the CDR3 DNA reads TGTGCCAGCAGCGCCGGAGGACTAGCCGGGGAGCTGTTTTTT. Translation: CASSAGGLAGELFF.

The chain couples TRBV5-1 to TRBJ2-5; 7 bases match TRBD2. The CDR3 runs to 14 residues. The V and J ends lost 7 bases and 2 bases, in that order; junction bases with no gene match: 8. Germline-derived CDR1 and CDR2 are SGHRS and YFSETQ. The CDR3 sequence is CASGWRETQETQYF. Written as DNA, the CDR3 is TGCGCCAGCGGGTGGCGGGAGACACAAGAGACCCAGTACTTC.

The chain links TRBV7-9 to TRBJ1-2; unclear D gene. Trimming shortened V by 5 bases and J by 3 bases, and 7 bases separated the two germline ends. This CDR3 contains 12 residues. Germline V gene data show CDR1 as SEHNR and CDR2 as FQNEAQ (reference sequence). The CDR3 protein is CASSLGDYGYTF. As DNA, the CDR3 is TGTGCCAGCAGCCTGGGCGACTATGGCTACACCTTC.

The chain is built from TRBV30 and TRBJ2-2; TRBD1 matches 8 bases. V shed 1 base, J shed 3 bases, and the junction held 1 base outside the gene matches. The CDR3 spans 14 residues. Germline V gives CDR1 GTSNPN, CDR2 SVGIG (reference sequence). The CDR3 spells CAWSGTGHTGELFF. CDR3 in DNA: TGTGCCTGGAGTGGGACAGGGCACACCGGGGAGCTGTTTTTT. The complete variable domain, with remaining parts taken from reference TRBV30 and TRBJ2-2, reads SQTIHQWPATLVQPVGSPLSLECTVEGTSNPNLYWYRQAAGRGLQLLFYSVGIGQISSEVPQNLSASRPQDRQFILSSKKLLLSDSGFYLCAWSGTGHTGELFFGEGSRLTVL.

This clone was observed a few times. This chain connects TRBV28 to TRBJ1-4; 8 nucleotides match TRBD1. Germline V gene lookup returns CDR1 MDHEN and CDR2 SYDVKM. The V and J ends lost 6 bases and 11 bases, in that order; junction bases with no gene match: 5. This CDR3 comprises 12 residues. CDR3 DNA: TGTGCCAGCAGACCAGGGGGCTGGAAACTGTTTTTT. Translation: CASRPGGWKLFF.

This sequence joins TRBV5-6 and TRBJ2-3, with 8 bases that match TRBD2. V shed 4 bases and J 3 bases; nucleotides not matched to a gene: 4. The CDR3 is 14 residues long. Germline CDR1 reads SGHDT; CDR2 reads YYEEEE. CDR3 nucleotide sequence: TGTGCCAGCAGCCGGGGGGGCCCAACAGATACGCAGTATTTT. Translation: CASSRGGPTDTQYF.

This chain joins TRBV7-9 and TRBJ2-3; 10 bases fit TRBD2. Germline V gives CDR1 SEHNR, CDR2 FQNEAQ (reference sequence). V dropped 3 bases and J dropped 1; count of bases not matched to a gene: 1. The CDR3 runs 15 residues. The CDR3 region is CASSFTSGGTDTQYF. The CDR3 bases are TGTGCCAGCAGCTTTACTAGCGGGGGCACAGATACGCAGTATTTT.

V usage is TRBV30 and J usage is TRBJ1-1; TRBD1 agrees at 7 bases. Germline loops: CDR1 GTSNPN, CDR2 SVGIG (reference sequence). This CDR3 is built from 11 residues. V was pared by 5 bases and J by 6 bases, with 3 bases of the junction left unmatched. The CDR3 coding sequence is TGTGCCTGGGGGGGACAGCCTGAAGCTTTCTTT. It is translated as CAWGGQPEAFF.

This clone came up once. The chain carries TRBV7-9 and TRBJ2-7, with D perhaps matching TRBD2 (5 bases). This CDR3 is built from 15 residues. With 4 bases removed from V and 3 bases from J, the gap between germline ends came to 16 bases. Germline CDR1 is SEHNR and CDR2 is FQNEAQ (reference sequence). The CDR3: CASSSQTRDYYEQYF. The CDR3 DNA sequence: TGTGCCAGCAGCTCCCAGACCCGGGATTACTACGAGCAGTACTTC.

V and J are TRBV7-8 and TRBJ1-4; TRBD1 is a possible D gene (5 bases). The CDR3 has 18 amino acids. Looked up from germline, CDR1 is SGHVS and CDR2 is FQNEAQ. The V end lost 0 bases, the J end lost 0 bases, and 14 bases lay between the germline ends. CDR3 coding DNA: TGTGCCAGCAGCTTAGCCCGAGCGGGGGTTGCAACTAATGAAAAACTGTTTTTT. Amino acid sequence: CASSLARAGVATNEKLFF.

The rearrangement joins TRBV5-4 to TRBJ1-1; D may be TRBD1 (5 bases). CDR3 length equals 13 residues. Germline V CDR1 and CDR2: SGHNT, YYREEE (reference sequence). Trimming pared 4 bases from V and 4 bases from J, leaving 11 bases between. The CDR3 sequence: CASSTPRGTEAFF. DNA for the CDR3: TGTGCCAGCAGCACCCCTAGGGGCACTGAAGCTTTCTTT. The complete variable domain, with remaining parts taken from reference TRBV5-4 and TRBJ1-1, reads ETGVTQSPTHLIKTRGQQVTLRCSSQSGHNTVSWYQQALGQGPQFIFQYYREEENGRGNFPPRFSGLQFPNYSSELNVNALELDDSALYLCASSTPRGTEAFFGQGTRLTVV.

The CDR3 sequence: CASSTTGGDSYEQYF. The CDR3 DNA reads TGCGCCAGCAGCACAACAGGGGGAGACTCCTACGAGCAGTACTTC. The chain recombines TRBV5-1 with TRBJ2-7; TRBD1 aligns across 8 bases. From germline, CDR1 is SGHRS and CDR2 YFSETQ. The CDR3 runs 15 residues. V shed 4 bases, J shed 0 bases, and the junction held 6 bases outside the gene matches.

This clone turned up a few times. V usage is TRBV19 and J usage is TRBJ2-1, with a tentative D call TRBD1 (5 bases). The length of the CDR3 is 15 residues. The germline V gene encodes CDR1 LNHDA and CDR2 SQIVND (reference sequence). V lost 4 bases and J lost 1, with 11 bases in between. The CDR3 here is CASSTTAFSYNEQFF. CDR3 coding DNA: TGTGCCAGTAGTACGACAGCTTTTTCCTACAATGAGCAGTTCTTC.

The J gene is TRBJ1-1, the V gene TRBV30; weak D call: TRBD1 (5 bases). V was clipped by 4 bases and J by 5 bases, with 20 bases between them. CDR3 length equals 15 residues. Germline V gene sequence: CDR1 GTSNPN, CDR2 SVGIG (reference sequence). The CDR3 DNA follows: TGTGCCTGGACAGGGTATCTCTTTCTGAGAACTGAAGCTTTCTTT. Protein: CAWTGYLFLRTEAFF.

The chain is built from TRBV19 and TRBJ2-7; 7 bases are shared with TRBD1. There are 19 residues in the CDR3. Germline trimming cut 1 base from V and 1 base from J; bases unmatched to any gene: 16. CDR1 LNHDA and CDR2 SQIVND come from the germline V gene (reference sequence). The CDR3 loop reads CASSIGLFVGTGASYEQYF. In nucleotides, the CDR3 is TGTGCCAGTAGTATAGGTCTTTTCGTCGGTACAGGGGCTTCCTACGAGCAGTACTTC.

The chain links TRBV21-1 to TRBJ2-7; no check of the table's D call, TRBD1, against the DNA was made. TRBV21-1 constitutes a pseudogene. This CDR3 is 14 amino acids long. The CDR3: CASARGQFTHEQYF. As DNA, the CDR3 is TGTGCCAGCGCCAGGGGACAGTTTACCCACGAGCAGTACTTC.

The chain combines TRBV5-1 with TRBJ2-1; 8 bases align to TRBD2. This CDR3 is built from 15 residues. J gave up 6 bases and V 0 bases, and 5 bases lay outside the gene matches. Germline V gives CDR1 SGHRS, CDR2 YFSETQ. The CDR3: CASSLGTSLSNEQFF. DNA for the CDR3: TGCGCCAGCAGCTTGGGGACTAGCCTTAGCAATGAGCAGTTCTTC.

This chain connects TRBV19 to TRBJ2-7; D is perhaps TRBD1 (7 bases). Germline V lookup: CDR1 LNHDA, CDR2 SQIVND (reference sequence). The CDR3 runs to 14 residues. V dropped 6 bases and J dropped 6 bases, with 18 bases sitting between them. The CDR3 sequence is CASSLDRRRGEQYF. The CDR3, as DNA: TGTGCCAGTAGCTTGGACAGGCGGAGGGGCGAGCAGTACTTC. Full variable domain (outside the CDR3, taken from reference TRBV19 and TRBJ2-7): DGGITQSPKYLFRKEGQNVTLSCEQNLNHDAMYWYRQDPGQGLRLIYYSQIVNDFQKGDIAEGYSVSREKKESFPLTVTSAQKNPTAFYLCASSLDRRRGEQYFGPGTRLTVT.

This clone was counted a single time. V usage is TRBV30 and J usage is TRBJ2-7; TRBD1 is a possible D gene (7 bases). The CDR3 contains 12 residues. Germline V CDR1 and CDR2: GTSNPN, SVGIG (reference sequence). V lost 5 bases to trimming and J lost 6 bases, with 14 bases between them. CDR3 protein: CAWAGGGFEQYF. The CDR3 coding sequence is TGTGCCTGGGCCGGAGGGGGCTTCGAGCAGTACTTC.

The V and J genes are TRBV28 and TRBJ2-7, with D perhaps TRBD2 (6 bases). The J call may be in error: the DNA end matches TRBJ2-1 better. Looked up from germline, CDR1 is MDHEN and CDR2 is SYDVKM. CDR3 length: 15 residues. CDR3 amino acids: CASSLGFSGTNEQFF. CDR3 nucleotide sequence: TGTGCCAGCAGTTTAGGCTTTAGTGGGACTAATGAGCAGTTCTTC.

This sequence joins TRBV9 and TRBJ2-3, with 7 bases aligning to TRBD2. The CDR3 is made up of 14 amino acids. Germline V gene data show CDR1 as SGDLS and CDR2 as YYNGEE. V lost 5 bases to trimming and J lost 2 bases; unmatched junction nucleotides: 5. The CDR3 coding sequence is TGTGCCAGCAGTTGGGCGGGAGCCACAGATACGCAGTATTTT. As protein: CASSWAGATDTQYF.

The chain carries TRBV18 and TRBJ2-7; possibly TRBD1 for D (5 bases). This CDR3 spans 12 amino acids. Germline CDR1 is KGHSH and CDR2 is LQKENI. The V end was cut by 5 bases, the J end by 5 bases, with 10 bases between. The CDR3 here is CASSDIRDEQYF. CDR3 sequence (DNA): TGTGCCAGCTCAGATATCAGGGACGAGCAGTACTTC.